This T cell receptor beta chain appears in the sequencing data of a study of blood T cells in healthy people across ages (dated by TCRdb to the mid-2010s). For the study in its entirety: In model experiments, template switching captured roughly one uniquely barcoded TCR beta cDNA molecule for every two T cells. Using deep sequencing normalized with unique cDNA molecular identifiers, the study measured how TCR beta repertoire diversity changes with age. Four age groups were formed from the donors: young (average around 15 years), middle-aged (around 40), aged (about 68) and long-lived (about 80). To avoid experimental bias, donors of different ages were distributed randomly across sequencing lanes. Two additional independent replicas of 1 million unique cDNA reads from the same blood draw were analyzed for two donors (one aged 18 to 30 and one aged 80 or older).

The junction carries 17 bases between V and J, which are trimmed by 1 base and 10 bases respectively. The germline V gene specifies SQVTM as CDR1 and ANQGSEA as CDR2. The CDR3 measures 14 amino acids from cysteine to phenylalanine. The CDR3 DNA has 42 bases and is translated from base 1. Results and caveats for the whole study, not just this receptor: Donor CMV infection status was unknown, potentially confounding age-related changes in expanded clonotypes. As age increased, observed TCR beta diversity per million T cells dropped in a roughly linear way, and a significant reduction was already evident by age roughly 36. The long-lived group showed more naive CD4+ T cells, fewer expanded clones and increased TCR diversity than the aged group, suggesting age selection. Because profiling used bulk unsorted PBMCs, naive and antigen-experienced compartments could not be compared conclusively. The percentage of naive T cells measured by flow cytometry correlated strongly with observed TCR beta diversity. Estimates of total diversity based on one million sequenced T cells were regarded as lower bounds and as underestimates.

Library preparation used 5' RACE. Reads for this sample came from an Illumina HiSeq 2500. A second about 7 to 11 cycle PCR used a sample-barcoded 5' primer and a J-beta primer mix. A unique molecular identifier was introduced onto each TCR beta cDNA molecule by a template-switch 5' adaptor carrying 12 random nucleotides. Each sample yielded at least 2.5 million CDR3-containing paired-end reads. First-strand cDNA was synthesized from all RNA with the Mint cDNA synthesis kit, primed by a TRBC-specific oligonucleotide. Following uracil-DNA glycosylase treatment, all cDNA underwent a first 18-cycle PCR with the universal primers M1SS and BC2_uni_R. Turning to the authors' computational methods: For normalization, 1 million high-quality reads were randomly selected from each sample, with every read carrying a distinct molecular identifier. Reads sharing molecular identifiers were discarded rather than binned into consensus sequences. MiTCR, with a Q25 quality threshold and the strictest error-elimination algorithm, was used for CDR3 identification, clonotype clustering and error correction. A nonparametric unseen species model with Euler transformation was used to estimate a lower bound on total TCR beta diversity. TCRdb handled the public reads itself, with Q25 trimming in fastp and clone calling in MiXCR, and kept productive beta chains. Each entry merges the rows of one CDR3 protein and shows their most common DNA and genes. TCRdb, rather than the study authors, made the V and J calls. The sample has about 970,000 distinct CDR3 sequences on record, just over 50% of them singletons. The ten biggest clones cover 20% to 25% of the sample.

Systemically healthy Caucasian individuals from Russia, roughly 40 in total and aged roughly 6 to 100 years, were included as donors. Approximately 11 milliliters of peripheral blood were drawn from each donor into EDTA-treated Vacutainer tubes. Ficoll-Paque density-gradient centrifugation was used to isolate PBMCs, with at least 6 million per sample. Trizol reagent was used to extract total RNA from the PBMCs, yielding at least 5 micrograms per sample. The percentages of naive CD45RAhigh/CD27high T cells were determined by flow cytometry on a PBMC aliquot from every donor. This clonotype came up a few times. Its antigen remains undetermined. No much larger clone is present one base from it, and per-base qualities are unavailable.

This sequence originates from a woman aged 55 to 70 in good health. The sample consisted of blood. The chain joins TRBV29-1 to TRBJ2-1; a tentative D match to TRBD2 spans 6 bases. The CDR3 reads as follows: CSVEVRTGRTEQFF. The nucleotides read TGCAGCGTTGAAGTCCGAACCGGGAGAACAGAGCAGTTCTTC.